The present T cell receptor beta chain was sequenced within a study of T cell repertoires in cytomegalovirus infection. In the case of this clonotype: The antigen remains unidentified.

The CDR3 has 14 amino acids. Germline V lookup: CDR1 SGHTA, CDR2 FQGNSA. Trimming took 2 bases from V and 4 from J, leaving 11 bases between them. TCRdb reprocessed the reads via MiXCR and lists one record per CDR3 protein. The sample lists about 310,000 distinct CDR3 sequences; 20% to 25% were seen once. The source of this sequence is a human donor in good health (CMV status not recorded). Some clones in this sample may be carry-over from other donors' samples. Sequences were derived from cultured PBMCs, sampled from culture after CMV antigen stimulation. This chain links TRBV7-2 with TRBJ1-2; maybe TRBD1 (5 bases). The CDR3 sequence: CASSLRGSSYGYTF. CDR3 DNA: TGTGCCAGCAGCTTAAGGGGCAGTTCCTATGGCTACACCTTC.